Following are 19 T cell receptor beta chains from one sample sequenced in a study of T-cell reconstitution after alpha-beta-depleted transplantation in children. Unique molecular identifiers were incorporated when the TCRbeta library was constructed. TCRdb itself ran the PCR reads through MiXCR, one entry per CDR3 protein. The table has a few hundred thousand distinct CDR3 sequences, approximately 11% seen once. This material consisted of PBMCs from the stem cell graft donor, taken from the stem cell graft. These receptors were obtained from a human donor who donated a stem cell graft to a child with acute myeloid leukemia.

CDR3 nucleotides: TGTGCCACCAGCAGAGATGGGCGGCGAGCTTTCTTT. Its translation: CATSRDGRRAFF. The chain is built from TRBV15 and TRBJ1-1; D remains ambiguous. This CDR3 comprises 12 residues. Trimming took 0 bases from V and 10 from J, leaving 9 bases between them. Per the germline V gene, CDR1 is LNHNV and CDR2 is YYDKDF (reference sequence).

The V and J genes are TRBV15 and TRBJ2-5; D gene ambiguous. The CDR3 is 13 residues long. Trimming cost V 1 base and J 5 bases, with 8 bases left between them. Germline loops: CDR1 LNHNV, CDR2 YYDKDF (reference sequence). CDR3 nucleotides: TGTGCCACCAGCAGAGTGAAGGTGGAGACCCAGTACTTC. Amino acid sequence: CATSRVKVETQYF.

This clonotype has only a few counts. This sequence joins TRBV5-1 and TRBJ2-7; no reliable D call. CDR3 length equals 12 residues. Trimming cost V 5 bases and J 5 bases, with 11 bases left between them. The germline gives CDR1 SGHRS, CDR2 YFSETQ. CDR3 sequence: CASRADLHEQYF. CDR3 nucleotides: TGCGCCAGCAGGGCAGATCTCCACGAGCAGTACTTC.

This chain joins TRBV20-1 and TRBJ2-1, with TRBD1 as a possible D gene (5 bases). CDR3 length: 16 amino acids. Germline lookup yields CDR1 DFQATT and CDR2 SNEGSKA (reference sequence). V was shortened by 0 bases and J by 5 bases, with 17 bases between the two germline ends. DNA for the CDR3: TGCAGTGCTAGAGATCTCGGAAGGGGCGATAACAATGAGCAGTTCTTC. Translated, it gives CSARDLGRGDNNEQFF.

This chain links TRBV12-3 or TRBV12-4 with TRBJ2-3; 9 bases match TRBD2. Losses at the gene ends were 6 bases for V and 5 bases for J; bases not matched to a gene: 12. CDR3 length: 16 amino acids. CDR3 residues: CASSPSTGLALDTQYF. The CDR3 region has the DNA TGTGCCAGCAGCCCCTCGACGGGACTAGCTCTAGATACGCAGTATTTT.

This clonotype showed up many times. The chain employs TRBV5-1 and TRBJ1-2; D call uncertain. The CDR3 has 14 amino acids. V lost 4 bases, J lost 3 bases, and 13 bases lay in between. Germline V gene lookup returns CDR1 SGHRS and CDR2 YFSETQ. CDR3 sequence: CASSTEYGYYGYTF. The CDR3 nucleotides read TGCGCCAGCAGCACCGAGTACGGTTACTATGGCTACACCTTC.

This clonotype was observed a few times. V usage is TRBV5-1 and J usage is TRBJ1-5; TRBD1 might be the D (6 bases). This CDR3 has 16 amino acids. Germline values: CDR1 SGHRS, CDR2 YFSETQ. The germline V and J ends were trimmed by 0 bases and 6 bases, with 16 bases remaining between them. The CDR3 DNA reads TGCGCCAGCAGCTTGGAACCGACAGGAGGTGTTCAGCCCCAGCATTTT. Encoded protein: CASSLEPTGGVQPQHF.

The J gene is TRBJ2-5, the V gene TRBV7-3; 12 bases align to TRBD2. The CDR3 runs to 15 residues. CDR1 and CDR2 from the germline V gene are SGHTA and FQGTGA. Trimming at V came to 5 bases and at J to 5 bases, leaving 6 bases not matched to a gene. CDR3 sequence (DNA): TGTGCCAGCAGCCCTAGCGGGGGGGCCCTTGAGACCCAGTACTTC. Amino acids: CASSPSGGALETQYF.

This clonotype has just a few counts. V gene TRBV10-3 combines with J gene TRBJ2-2; weak D call: TRBD2 (6 bases). There are 15 residues in the CDR3. The germline V gene has CDR1 ENHRY and CDR2 SYGVKD. Trimming removed 2 bases at V and 2 bases at J, with 9 bases between. The CDR3 region has the DNA TGTGCCATCAGTGAGCTGGGACTTAACACCGGGGAGCTGTTTTTT. Protein product: CAISELGLNTGELFF.

This clonotype was seen a handful of times. V gene TRBV11-2 combines with J gene TRBJ1-4, with D perhaps TRBD1 (6 bases). Trimming took off 5 bases at V and 0 bases at J, with 16 bases between the two ends. CDR1 is SGHAT, CDR2 FQNNGV, per germline. The CDR3 has 17 amino acids. This CDR3 is CASSPTGRDTTNEKLFF. The CDR3 bases are TGTGCCAGCAGCCCCACAGGGAGGGACACAACTAATGAAAAACTGTTTTTT.

In its sample, this clonotype was seen a few times. V is TRBV7-8 and J is TRBJ2-2; 9 nucleotides line up with TRBD2. The CDR3 extends over 15 amino acids. Trimming removed 7 bases from V and 5 bases from J; junction bases left unmatched: 8. Germline assignment: CDR1 SGHVS and CDR2 FQNEAQ. CDR3 in amino acids: CASTFSGSFTGELFF. The DNA for the CDR3 is TGTGCCAGCACCTTTAGCGGGAGTTTTACCGGGGAGCTGTTTTTT.

The CDR3 coding sequence is TGCAGTGCTAGCGCGGGGGGAGTCACAGATACGCAGTATTTT. Amino acids: CSASAGGVTDTQYF. The rearrangement links TRBV20-1 to TRBJ2-3; the match to TRBD2 covers 8 bases. With V trimmed by 3 bases and J by 2 bases, 4 bases remained unmatched. CDR1 is DFQATT, CDR2 SNEGSKA, per germline (reference sequence). The CDR3 consists of 14 residues.

This clonotype came up a few times. The chain links TRBV3-1 to TRBJ2-1, with TRBD2 identical over 9 bases. Germline V gene data show CDR1 as LGHDT and CDR2 as YNNKEL (reference sequence). The ends lost 4 bases at V and 4 bases at J; junction bases unmatched: 5. The CDR3 is made up of 15 amino acids. The CDR3, as DNA: TGTGCCAGCAGCCGAGGACTAGCGCAATACAATGAGCAGTTCTTC. This gives the protein CASSRGLAQYNEQFF.

The table lists this clonotype with a few counts. The CDR3 nucleotides read TGTGCCAGCAGCGTAGAGGACCTCTTGAGGGGAAACACCATATATTTT. Translated, it gives CASSVEDLLRGNTIYF. The rearrangement links TRBV9 to TRBJ1-3; D uncertain. V was trimmed by 0 bases and J by 4 bases, leaving 14 bases between them. This CDR3 is built from 16 residues. Germline values: CDR1 SGDLS, CDR2 YYNGEE. The variable domain in full, completed from reference TRBV9 and TRBJ1-3, reads DSGVTQTPKHLITATGQRVTLRCSPRSGDLSVYWYQQSLDQGLQFLIQYYNGEERAKGNILERFSAQQFPDLHSELNLSSLELGDSALYFCASSVEDLLRGNTIYFGEGSWLTVV.

The genes are TRBV12-3 or TRBV12-4 and TRBJ1-6; weak D call: TRBD1 (5 bases). The V end lost 8 bases, the J end lost 6 bases, and 11 bases lay between the germline ends. The CDR3 is made up of 13 amino acids. The CDR3 reads CASSEGPNSPLHF. The CDR3 DNA sequence: TGTGCCAGCTCGGAGGGGCCTAATTCACCCCTCCACTTT.

The J gene is TRBJ2-1, the V gene TRBV5-1; D unresolved. Germline lookup yields CDR1 SGHRS and CDR2 YFSETQ. The CDR3 extends over 14 amino acids. Trimming stripped 4 bases from V and 4 bases from J, with 12 bases between. CDR3 sequence: CASSPVTNYNEQFF. In DNA form, the CDR3 reads TGCGCCAGCAGCCCGGTAACGAATTACAATGAGCAGTTCTTC.

This clonotype was picked up a small number of times. The rearrangement uses TRBV4-1 and TRBJ1-1; 10 nucleotides align to TRBD1. CDR1 and CDR2 (germline): MGHRA, YSYEKL. The CDR3 sequence is 17 residues long. The V segment lost 0 bases and the J segment 0 bases; nucleotides outside the gene matches: 4. The CDR3 protein is CASSQDLGQGLNTEAFF. The CDR3 bases are TGCGCCAGCAGCCAAGATCTGGGACAGGGGCTGAACACTGAAGCTTTCTTT.

The chain recombines TRBV7-2 with TRBJ2-5; 8 positions agree with TRBD1. CDR3 size: 16 residues. The junction had 7 bases not matched to a gene; V was cut back by 0 bases and J by 4 bases. Per germline, CDR1 SGHTA and CDR2 FQGNSA. CDR3 DNA: TGTGCCAGCAGCTTAGCACGCCGGACAGGGACAGAGACCCAGTACTTC. Protein sequence: CASSLARRTGTETQYF. Full variable domain (missing parts from reference TRBV7-2 and TRBJ2-5): GAGVSQSPSNKVTEKGKDVELRCDPISGHTALYWYRQSLGQGLEFLIYFQGNSAPDKSGLPSDRFSAERTGGSVSTLTIQRTQQEDSAVYLCASSLARRTGTETQYFGPGTRLLVL.

This clonotype was counted between two and nine times. The chain couples TRBV10-3 to TRBJ1-3; 8 bases align to TRBD1. CDR3 size: 16 residues. With 6 bases clipped from V and 2 bases from J, the junction kept 9 bases outside the gene matches. The germline gives CDR1 ENHRY, CDR2 SYGVKD. CDR3 in DNA: TGTGCCATCAGCGCTCAGGGGGCGGGCGCTGGAAACACCATATATTTT. As protein: CAISAQGAGAGNTIYF.